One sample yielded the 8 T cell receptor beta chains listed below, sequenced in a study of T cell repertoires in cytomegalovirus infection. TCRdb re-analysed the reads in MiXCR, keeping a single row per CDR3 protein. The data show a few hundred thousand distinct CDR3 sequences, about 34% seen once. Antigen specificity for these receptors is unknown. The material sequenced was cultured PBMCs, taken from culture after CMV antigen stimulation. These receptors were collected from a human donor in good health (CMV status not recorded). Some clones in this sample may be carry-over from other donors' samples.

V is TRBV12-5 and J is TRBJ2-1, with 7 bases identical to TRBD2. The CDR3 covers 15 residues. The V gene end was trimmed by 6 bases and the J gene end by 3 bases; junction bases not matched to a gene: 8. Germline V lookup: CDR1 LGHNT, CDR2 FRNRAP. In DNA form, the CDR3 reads TGTGCTAGTGGCTCGCGGGAGTACAACTACAATGAGCAGTTCTTC. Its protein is CASGSREYNYNEQFF.

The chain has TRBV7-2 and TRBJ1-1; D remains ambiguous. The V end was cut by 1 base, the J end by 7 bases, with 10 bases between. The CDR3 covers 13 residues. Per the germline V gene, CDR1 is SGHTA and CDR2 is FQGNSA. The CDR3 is CASSLERVDEAFF. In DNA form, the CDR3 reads TGTGCCAGCAGCTTAGAGAGGGTAGATGAAGCTTTCTTT.

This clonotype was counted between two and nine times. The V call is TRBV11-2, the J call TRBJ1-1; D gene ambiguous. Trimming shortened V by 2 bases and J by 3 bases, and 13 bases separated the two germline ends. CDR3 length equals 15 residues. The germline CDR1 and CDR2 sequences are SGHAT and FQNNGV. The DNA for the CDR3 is TGTGCCAGCAGCTTACCCTACGGTGGGTACACTGAAGCTTTCTTT. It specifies CASSLPYGGYTEAFF.

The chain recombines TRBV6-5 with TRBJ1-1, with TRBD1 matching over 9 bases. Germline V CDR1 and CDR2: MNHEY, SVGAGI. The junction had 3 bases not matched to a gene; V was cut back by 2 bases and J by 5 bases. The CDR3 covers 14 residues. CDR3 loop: CASSYTDRGTEAFF. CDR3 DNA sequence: TGTGCCAGCAGTTACACAGACAGGGGGACTGAAGCTTTCTTT.

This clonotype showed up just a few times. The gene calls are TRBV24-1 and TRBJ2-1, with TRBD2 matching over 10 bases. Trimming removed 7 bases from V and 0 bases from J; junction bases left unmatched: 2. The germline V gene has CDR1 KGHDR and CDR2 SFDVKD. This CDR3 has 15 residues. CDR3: CATSTSGTSYNEQFF. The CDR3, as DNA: TGTGCCACCAGCACTAGCGGGACCTCCTACAATGAGCAGTTCTTC.

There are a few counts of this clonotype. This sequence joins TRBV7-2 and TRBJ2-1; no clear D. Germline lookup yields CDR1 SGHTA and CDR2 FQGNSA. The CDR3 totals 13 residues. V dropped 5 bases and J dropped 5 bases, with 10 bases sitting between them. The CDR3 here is CASSTRRDNEQFF. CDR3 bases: TGTGCCAGCAGCACTCGAAGGGACAATGAGCAGTTCTTC.

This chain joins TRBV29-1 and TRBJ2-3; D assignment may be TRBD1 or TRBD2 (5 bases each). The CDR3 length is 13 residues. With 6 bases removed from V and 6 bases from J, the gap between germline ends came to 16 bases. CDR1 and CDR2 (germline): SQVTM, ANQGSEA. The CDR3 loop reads CSVVKWGPDTQYF. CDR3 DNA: TGCAGCGTAGTAAAATGGGGACCCGATACGCAGTATTTT.

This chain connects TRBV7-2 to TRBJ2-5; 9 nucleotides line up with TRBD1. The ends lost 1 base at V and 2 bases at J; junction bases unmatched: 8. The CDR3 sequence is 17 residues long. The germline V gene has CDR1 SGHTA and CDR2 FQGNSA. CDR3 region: CASSLVLDRGSQETQYF. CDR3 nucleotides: TGTGCCAGCAGCTTAGTATTGGACAGGGGAAGTCAAGAGACCCAGTACTTC.